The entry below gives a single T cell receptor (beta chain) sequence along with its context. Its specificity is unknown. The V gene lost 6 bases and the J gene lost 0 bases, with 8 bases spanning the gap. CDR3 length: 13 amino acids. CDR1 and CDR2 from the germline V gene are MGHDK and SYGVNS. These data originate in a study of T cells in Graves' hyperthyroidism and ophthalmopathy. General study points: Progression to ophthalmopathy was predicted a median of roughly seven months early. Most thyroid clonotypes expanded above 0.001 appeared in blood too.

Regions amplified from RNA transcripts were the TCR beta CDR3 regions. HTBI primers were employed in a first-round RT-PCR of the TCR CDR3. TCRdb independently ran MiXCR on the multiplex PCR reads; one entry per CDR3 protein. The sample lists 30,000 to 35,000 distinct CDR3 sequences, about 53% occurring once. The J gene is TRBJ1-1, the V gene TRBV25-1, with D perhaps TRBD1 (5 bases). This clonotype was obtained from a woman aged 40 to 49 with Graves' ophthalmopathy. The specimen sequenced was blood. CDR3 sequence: CASRHRLNTEAFF. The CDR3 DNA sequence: TGTGCCAGCAGGCACAGGTTGAACACTGAAGCTTTCTTT.